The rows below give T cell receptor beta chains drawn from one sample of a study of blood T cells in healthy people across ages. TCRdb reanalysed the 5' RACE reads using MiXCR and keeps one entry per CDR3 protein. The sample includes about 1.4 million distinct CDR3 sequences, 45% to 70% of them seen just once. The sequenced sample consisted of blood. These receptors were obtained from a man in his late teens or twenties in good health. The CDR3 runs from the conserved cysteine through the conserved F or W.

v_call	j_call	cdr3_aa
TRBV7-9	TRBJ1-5	CASSSPGQGIQPQHF
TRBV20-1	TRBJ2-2	CSARDTGGSSGELFF
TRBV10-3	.	CAIRARGLETQYF
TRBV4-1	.	CASSELADSYNEQYF
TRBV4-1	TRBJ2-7	CAGSQDFTSVSYEQYF
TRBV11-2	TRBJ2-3	CASSRPLASSTDTQYF
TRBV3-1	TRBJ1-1	CASSQRARGTEAFF
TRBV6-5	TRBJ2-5	CASRGLLYNEQYF
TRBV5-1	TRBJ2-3	CASSLERAGAGSDTQYF
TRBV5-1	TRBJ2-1	CASSLGEVKANEQFF
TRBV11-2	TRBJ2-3	CASSPRGSGSSDTQYF
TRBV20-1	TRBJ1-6	CSSKTRVDNSPLHF
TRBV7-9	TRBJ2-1	CASRWRASEQFF
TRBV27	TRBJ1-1	CASSLLGRPTEAFF
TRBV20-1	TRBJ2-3	CSASPSGRKDTQYF
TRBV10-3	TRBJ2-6	CAISESIGGSGANVLTF
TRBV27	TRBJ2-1	CASNLGTGTYNEQFF
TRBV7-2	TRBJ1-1	CASSLQYRGTEAFF
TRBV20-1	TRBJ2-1	CSAHPGANEQFF
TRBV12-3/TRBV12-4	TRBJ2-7	CASTLRFGTGISYEQYF
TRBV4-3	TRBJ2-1	CASSLPGSQRQFF
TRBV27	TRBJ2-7	CASSVEGGGNGQYF
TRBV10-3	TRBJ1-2	CAISESEPGLNRGCTF